This TCR beta chain was identified in a study of blood T cell repertoires in COVID-19. Study-wide background: Some COVID-19 samples were acute and others convalescent; all came from the United States, Italy and Spain. Nucleic acid was either cDNA or gDNA, and it came from T cells, B-cell-depleted T cells, or PBMCs.

This CDR3 has 16 amino acids. CDR1 is SEHNR, CDR2 FQNEAQ, per germline (reference sequence). J was trimmed by 4 bases and V by 5 bases; bases with no gene match: 9. Authors' processing steps: Amplification with reference gene primers provided the estimates of nucleated cell counts. Sequencing was performed with immunoSEQ multiplex PCR; in TCRdb, only in-frame clones are kept and a portion is missing. D and trimming were read from the DNA, whereas the V and J calls and clone size are those reported in that table. The profile shows about 94,000 clones, about four fifths of them singletons. J is TRBJ1-1 and V is TRBV7-9, with 11 bases aligning to TRBD1. The receptor was derived from a human donor in a cohort sampled during active COVID-19. Material for sequencing was peripheral blood. The CDR3 loop reads CASSPPTGTGGTEAFF. The CDR3 bases are TGTGCCAGCAGCCCCCCCACCGGGACAGGGGGCACTGAAGCTTTCTTT.